Given below is one T cell receptor (beta chain) in context. In the original workflow: Counts of nucleated cells, estimated from reference gene primer amplification, were obtained. TCRdb's copy holds only in-frame clones and misses some; the assay was immunoSEQ multiplex PCR. The V and J calls and clone size are taken from that table; D and trimming were inferred from the DNA. This sample has almost 250,000 clones, with roughly 82% found just once. This specimen comes from a study of blood T cell repertoires in COVID-19. The Seattle patients, enrolled during active infection, were followed longitudinally. After removal of 0 bases from V and 3 bases from J, the junction contained 9 bases not matched to a gene. Germline lookup yields CDR1 MNHNS and CDR2 SASEGT. The CDR3 runs 19 residues.

The TCR sequence derives from a woman at least 80 years old with COVID-19, enrolled during active disease. Material: peripheral blood. This chain links TRBV6-1 with TRBJ2-6; 9 nucleotides line up with TRBD1. For the CDR3, the DNA is TGTGCCAGCAGTGAAGCGTTTACAGGGGGCGACGGTGGGGCCAACGTCCTGACTTTC. This gives the protein CASSEAFTGGDGGANVLTF.